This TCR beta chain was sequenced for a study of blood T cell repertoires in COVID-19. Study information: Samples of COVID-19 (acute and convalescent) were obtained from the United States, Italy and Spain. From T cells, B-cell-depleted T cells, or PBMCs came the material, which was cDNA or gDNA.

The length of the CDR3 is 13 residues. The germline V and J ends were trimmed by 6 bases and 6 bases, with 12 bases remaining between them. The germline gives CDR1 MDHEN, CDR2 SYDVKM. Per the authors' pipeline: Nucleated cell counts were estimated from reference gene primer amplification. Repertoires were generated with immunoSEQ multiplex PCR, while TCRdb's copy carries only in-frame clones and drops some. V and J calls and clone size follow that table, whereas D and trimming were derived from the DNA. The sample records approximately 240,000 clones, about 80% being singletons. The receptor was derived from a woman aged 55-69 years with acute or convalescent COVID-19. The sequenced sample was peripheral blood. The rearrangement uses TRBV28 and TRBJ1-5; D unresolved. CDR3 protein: CASSILRSQPQHF. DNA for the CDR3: TGTGCCAGCAGCATCTTGCGGAGTCAGCCCCAGCATTTT.